This T cell receptor beta chain was sequenced during a study of T cells in Graves' hyperthyroidism and ophthalmopathy. Stable Graves' hyperthyroidism denoted no ophthalmopathy progression over 18 months. Subjects aged 18 to 65 presented with newly diagnosed hyperthyroidism of less than 2 months' duration. Extraction of PBMCs used under 13 ml of fresh peripheral blood. Germline V CDR1 and CDR2: SEHNR, FQNEAQ (reference sequence). The CDR3 contains 19 residues. Trimming stripped 5 bases from V and 2 bases from J, with 27 bases between. Using RNA transcripts as the source, TCR beta CDR3 regions were amplified. With the HTBI primer set, the TCR CDR3 went through a first round of RT-PCR. TCRdb redid the calling of the multiplex PCR reads with MiXCR, one entry per CDR3 protein. The table records nearly 750,000 distinct CDR3 sequences, approximately 40% of them present only once. This clonotype has a count of ten or more.

The sequence was collected from a middle-aged woman with Graves' hyperthyroidism. The specimen was blood. The V gene is TRBV7-9, the J gene TRBJ1-2; perhaps TRBD1 as D (6 bases). The CDR3 loop reads CASSRLRGHDRLQNYGYTF. DNA for the CDR3: TGTGCCAGCAGCCGTCTCAGAGGACATGACAGGCTGCAAAACTATGGCTACACCTTC. The whole variable domain, filled in from reference TRBV7-9 and TRBJ1-2, reads DTGVSQNPRHKITKRGQNVTFRCDPISEHNRLYWYRQTLGQGPEFLTYFQNEAQLEKSRLLSDRFSAERPKGSFSTLEIQRTEQGDSAMYLCASSRLRGHDRLQNYGYTFGSGTRLTVV.